A selection of T cell receptor beta chains follows, all from one sample in a study of identical twins. TCRdb itself ran the 5' RACE reads through MiXCR, one entry per CDR3 protein. The sample contains 1.5 million to 2 million distinct CDR3 sequences, roughly 35% of which appear only once. Material for sequencing was cord blood. These receptors all stem from a newborn girl in good health. CDR3s include the opening cysteine and the closing phenylalanine or tryptophan. A D gene is named only where the DNA matches it firmly. Rows may omit the clone size; those that give it use once, few, many or a size class.

j_call clone_size d_call v_call cdr3_aa cdr3_nt
TRBJ1-2 - - TRBV5-1 CASSLAVYAYGYTF TGCGCCAGCAGCTTGGCCGTTTACGCCTATGGCTACACCTTC
TRBJ1-5 - - TRBV24-1 CATSDRSSNQPQHF TGTGCCACCAGTGACAGGTCTAGCAATCAGCCCCAGCATTTT
TRBJ1-2 few - TRBV7-9 CASSLVSSRGRRYTF TGTGCCAGCAGCTTAGTGTCCAGCAGGGGTAGACGCTACACCTTC
TRBJ1-2 - TRBD1 TRBV20-1 CSACRPGGPRNYGYTF TGCAGTGCTTGTCGGCCAGGGGGGCCGAGAAACTATGGCTACACCTTC
TRBJ2-7 - TRBD1 TRBV27 CASSMTGGNEQYF TGTGCCAGCAGTATGACAGGGGGCAATGAGCAGTACTTC
TRBJ2-1 - TRBD2 TRBV5-6 CASDPGTSFVDEQFF TGTGCCAGCGACCCCGGGACTAGTTTTGTAGATGAGCAGTTCTTC
TRBJ2-5 - TRBD2 TRBV20-1 CSARSGTSVNEQYF TGCAGTGCTAGATCGGGGACTAGCGTTAATGAGCAGTACTTC
TRBJ2-1 - TRBD2 TRBV11-2 CASSLVLAGGINEQFF TGTGCCAGCAGCTTAGTACTAGCGGGGGGGATTAATGAGCAGTTCTTC
TRBJ2-7 - - TRBV28 CASSLSAASGEQYF TGTGCCAGCAGTTTATCGGCAGCGTCCGGCGAGCAGTACTTC
TRBJ2-3 - - TRBV7-2 CASSSLAPDTQYF TGTGCCAGCAGCTCCCTAGCTCCAGATACGCAGTATTTT
TRBJ1-6 few - TRBV3-1 CASSPHPRSPLHF TGTGCCAGCAGCCCCCATCCCCGTTCACCCCTCCACTTT
TRBJ1-5 - - TRBV27 CASRNNRVAQPQHF TGTGCCAGCAGAAACAACAGGGTTGCTCAGCCCCAGCATTTT
TRBJ2-5 many - TRBV4-2 CASSQDVGELGETQYF TGTGCCAGCAGCCAAGATGTGGGGGAGTTGGGCGAGACCCAGTACTTC
TRBJ2-7 - - TRBV20-1 CSASAASVPYNEQYF TGCAGTGCTAGCGCTGCTAGTGTCCCTTACAATGAGCAGTACTTC
TRBJ2-1 - - TRBV5-1 CASSLLWGYNEQFF TGCGCCAGCAGCTTACTATGGGGGTACAATGAGCAGTTCTTC
TRBJ2-7 - - TRBV10-3 CAISESRASLYEQYF TGTGCCATCAGTGAGTCCCGAGCGAGCCTCTACGAGCAGTACTTC
TRBJ1-2 - - TRBV29-1 CSVEGRTAYGYTF TGCAGCGTTGAAGGACGGACTGCCTATGGCTACACCTTC
TRBJ1-2 few - TRBV30 CAWSAYRLYGYTF TGTGCCTGGAGTGCTTACAGGCTCTATGGCTACACCTTC
TRBJ2-7 - - TRBV20-1 CSARDGTHYEQYF TGCAGTGCCAGGGACGGGACTCACTACGAGCAGTACTTC
TRBJ1-1 - - TRBV20-1 CSARVVYWEKVNTEAFF TGCAGTGCTAGAGTGGTTTATTGGGAAAAGGTGAACACTGAAGCTTTCTTT
TRBJ2-3 - - TRBV9 CASSVALFRTPPDTQYF TGTGCCAGCAGCGTAGCCCTCTTCCGGACCCCGCCAGATACGCAGTATTTT
TRBJ2-5 many - TRBV29-1 CSVVMQRETQYF TGCAGCGTCGTGATGCAGCGGGAGACCCAGTACTTC
TRBJ2-5 - TRBD2 TRBV6-5 CASSYHSGSRETQYF TGTGCCAGCAGTTACCATAGCGGGAGCCGGGAGACCCAGTACTTC
TRBJ2-7 - - TRBV27 CASSSNLIYEQYF TGTGCCAGCAGTTCTAACTTAATCTACGAGCAGTACTTC
TRBJ2-7 few - TRBV5-5 CASSLSWTDSYEQYF TGTGCCAGCAGCTTGTCCTGGACAGACTCCTACGAGCAGTACTTC
TRBJ1-6 - - TRBV7-2 CASRQKGGYNSPLHF TGTGCCAGCAGGCAGAAGGGGGGCTATAATTCACCCCTCCACTTT
TRBJ2-5 - - TRBV5-1 CASSLVGSTNEQYF TGCGCCAGCAGCTTGGTGGGTAGCACTAATGAGCAGTACTTC
TRBJ2-5 few TRBD2 TRBV20-1 CSAQLAGGKETQYF TGCAGTGCTCAACTAGCGGGGGGAAAAGAGACCCAGTACTTC
TRBJ2-6 many - TRBV5-1 CASSARQSPGANVLTF TGCGCCAGCAGCGCGAGACAGTCCCCTGGGGCCAACGTCCTGACTTTC
TRBJ1-3 - TRBD1 TRBV5-1 CACRGQPSGNTIYF TGCGCCTGCCGGGGACAGCCCTCTGGAAACACCATATATTTT
TRBJ1-6 few - TRBV25-1 CASSGEGQSPLHF TGTGCCAGCAGCGGGGAAGGCCAATCACCCCTCCACTTT
TRBJ2-2 few TRBD2 TRBV20-1 CSAGLAGATGELFF TGCAGTGCTGGACTAGCGGGAGCCACCGGGGAGCTGTTTTTT
TRBJ2-3 - TRBD1 TRBV12-3/TRBV12-4 CASTLGSRGLADTQYF TGTGCCAGCACCTTAGGGTCCAGGGGGCTGGCAGATACGCAGTATTTT
TRBJ1-5 - TRBD1 TRBV20-1 CSAYTGGNQPQHF TGCAGTGCCTACACAGGGGGCAATCAGCCCCAGCATTTT
TRBJ2-7 many - TRBV27 CASSSLDYEQYF TGTGCCAGCAGTTCCCTGGACTACGAGCAGTACTTC
TRBJ1-5 - TRBD1 TRBV19 CASSIGTGVLSNQPQHF TGTGCCAGTAGTATCGGGACAGGGGTCCTTAGCAATCAGCCCCAGCATTTT
TRBJ2-5 few TRBD2 TRBV28 CASRRYSLLADALETQYF TGTGCCAGCAGGCGATATTCCCTACTAGCGGACGCCCTTGAGACCCAGTACTTC
TRBJ1-1 few - TRBV29-1 CSVSGVMNTEAFF TGCAGCGTTAGCGGGGTTATGAACACTGAAGCTTTCTTT
TRBJ2-1 - - TRBV12-3/TRBV12-4 CASSLRSGTSNEQFF TGCGCCAGCAGTCTACGCTCCGGGACCTCCAATGAGCAGTTCTTC
TRBJ1-4 - - TRBV6-2/TRBV6-3 CASRPGTTNEKLFF TGTGCCAGCAGACCGGGGACAACTAATGAAAAACTGTTTTTT
TRBJ1-1 - - TRBV2 CASTVESDTEAFF TGTGCCAGCACGGTCGAGTCGGACACTGAAGCTTTCTTT
TRBJ2-3 few TRBD2 TRBV14 CASSHNLLAGASTDTQYF TGTGCCAGCAGCCACAATCTACTAGCGGGGGCTAGCACAGATACGCAGTATTTT
TRBJ2-7 few TRBD2 TRBV20-1 CSASRLAEFSYEQYF TGCAGTGCTTCCCGACTAGCGGAGTTCTCCTACGAGCAGTACTTC
TRBJ1-5 - - TRBV24-1 CATSEGLGPNQPQHF TGTGCCACCAGTGAGGGGTTGGGCCCTAATCAGCCCCAGCATTTT
TRBJ2-1 - - TRBV11-2 CASSLESSRAEQFF TGTGCCAGCAGCTTAGAATCGTCGCGGGCCGAGCAGTTCTTC
TRBJ2-7 - - TRBV7-9 CASSRNVRGTYEQYF TGTGCCAGCAGCCGTAATGTTAGGGGAACCTACGAGCAGTACTTC
TRBJ2-3 many - TRBV6-5 CASSYSSRGDTQYF TGTGCCAGCAGTTACTCTTCCAGGGGAGATACGCAGTATTTT
TRBJ2-5 - - TRBV5-1 CASSRLGPGNEQYF TGCGCCAGCAGCAGACTAGGCCCCGGAAATGAGCAGTACTTC
TRBJ2-7 - - TRBV20-1 CSARGRKGYEQYF TGCAGTGCTAGAGGCAGGAAAGGCTACGAGCAGTACTTC